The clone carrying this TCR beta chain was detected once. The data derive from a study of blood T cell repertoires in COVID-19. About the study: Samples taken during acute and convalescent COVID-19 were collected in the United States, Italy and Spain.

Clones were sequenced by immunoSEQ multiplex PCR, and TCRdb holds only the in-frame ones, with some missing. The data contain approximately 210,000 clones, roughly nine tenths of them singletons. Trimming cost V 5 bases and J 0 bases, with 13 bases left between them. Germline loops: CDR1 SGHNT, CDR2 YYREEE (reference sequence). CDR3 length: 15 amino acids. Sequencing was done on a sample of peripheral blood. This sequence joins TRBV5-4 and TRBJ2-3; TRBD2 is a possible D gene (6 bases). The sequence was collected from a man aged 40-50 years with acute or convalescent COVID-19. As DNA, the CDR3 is TGTGCCAGCAGACTAGCAGGTGCTAGCACAGATACGCAGTATTTT. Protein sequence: CASRLAGASTDTQYF.